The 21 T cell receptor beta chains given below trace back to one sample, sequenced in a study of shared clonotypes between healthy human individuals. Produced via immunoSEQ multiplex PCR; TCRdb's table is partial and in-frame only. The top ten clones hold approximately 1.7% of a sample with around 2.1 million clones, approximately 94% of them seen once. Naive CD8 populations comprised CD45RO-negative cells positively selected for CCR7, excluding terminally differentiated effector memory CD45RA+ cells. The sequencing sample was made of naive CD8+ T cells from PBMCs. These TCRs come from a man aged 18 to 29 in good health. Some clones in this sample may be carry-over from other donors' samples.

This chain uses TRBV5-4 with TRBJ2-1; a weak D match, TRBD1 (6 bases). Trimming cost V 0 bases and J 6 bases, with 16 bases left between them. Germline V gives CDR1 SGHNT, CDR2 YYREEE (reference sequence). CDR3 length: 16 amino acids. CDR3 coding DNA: TGTGCCAGCAGCTTGGGTACACGCCAGGGGTCCAATGAGCAGTTCTTC. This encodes CASSLGTRQGSNEQFF.

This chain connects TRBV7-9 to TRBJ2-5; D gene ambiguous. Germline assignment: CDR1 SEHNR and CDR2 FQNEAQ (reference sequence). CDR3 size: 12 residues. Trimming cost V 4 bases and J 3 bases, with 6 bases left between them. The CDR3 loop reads CASSWIEETQYF. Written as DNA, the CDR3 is TGTGCCAGCAGCTGGATCGAAGAGACCCAGTACTTC.

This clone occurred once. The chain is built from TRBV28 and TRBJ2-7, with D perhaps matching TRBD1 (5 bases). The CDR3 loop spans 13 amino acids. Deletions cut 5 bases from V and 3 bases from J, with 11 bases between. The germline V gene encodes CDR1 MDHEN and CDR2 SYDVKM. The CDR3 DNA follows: TGTGCCAGCAGTCTGACAGCGAACTACGAGCAGTACTTC. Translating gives CASSLTANYEQYF.

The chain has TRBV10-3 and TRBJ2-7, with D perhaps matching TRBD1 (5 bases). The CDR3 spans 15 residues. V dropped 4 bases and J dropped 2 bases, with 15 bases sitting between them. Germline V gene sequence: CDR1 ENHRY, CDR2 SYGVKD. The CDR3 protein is CAISVDSDQTYEQYF. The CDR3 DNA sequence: TGTGCCATCAGTGTAGACAGTGACCAAACCTACGAGCAGTACTTC.

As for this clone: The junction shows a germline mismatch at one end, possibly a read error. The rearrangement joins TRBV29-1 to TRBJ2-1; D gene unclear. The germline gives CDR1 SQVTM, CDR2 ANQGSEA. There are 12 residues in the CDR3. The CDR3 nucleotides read TGCAGCGATGAAGGATCTGGCAATGAGCAGTTCTTC. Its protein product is CSDEGSGNEQFF.

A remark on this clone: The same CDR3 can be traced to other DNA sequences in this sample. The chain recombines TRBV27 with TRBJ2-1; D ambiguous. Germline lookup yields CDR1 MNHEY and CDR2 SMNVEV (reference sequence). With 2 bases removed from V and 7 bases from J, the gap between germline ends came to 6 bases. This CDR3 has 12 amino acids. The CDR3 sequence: CASSLPGNEQFF. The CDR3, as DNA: TGTGCCAGCAGTTTACCAGGAAATGAGCAGTTCTTC.

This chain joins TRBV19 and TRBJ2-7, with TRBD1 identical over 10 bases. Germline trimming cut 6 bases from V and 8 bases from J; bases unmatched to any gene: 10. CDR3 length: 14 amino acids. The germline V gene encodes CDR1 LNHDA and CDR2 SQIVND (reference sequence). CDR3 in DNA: TGTGCCAGTAGCATCCGGGACAGGGGTGTGCAGCAGTACTTC. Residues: CASSIRDRGVQQYF.

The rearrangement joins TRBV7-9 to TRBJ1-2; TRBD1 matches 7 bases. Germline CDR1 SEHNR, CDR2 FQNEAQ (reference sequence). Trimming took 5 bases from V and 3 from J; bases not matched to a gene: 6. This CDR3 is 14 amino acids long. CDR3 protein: CASSHITGDYGYTF. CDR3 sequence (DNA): TGTGCCAGCAGCCACATTACAGGGGACTATGGCTACACCTTC.

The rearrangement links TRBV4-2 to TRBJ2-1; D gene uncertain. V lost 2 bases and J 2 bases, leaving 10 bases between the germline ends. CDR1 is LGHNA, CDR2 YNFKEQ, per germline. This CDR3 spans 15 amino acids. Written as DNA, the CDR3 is TGTGCCAGCAGCCAAACCACCGGACCCTACAATGAGCAGTTCTTC. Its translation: CASSQTTGPYNEQFF.

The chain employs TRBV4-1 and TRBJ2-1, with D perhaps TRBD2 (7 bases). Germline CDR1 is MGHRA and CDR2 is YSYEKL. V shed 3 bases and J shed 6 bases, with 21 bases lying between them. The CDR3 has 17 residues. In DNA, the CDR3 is TGCGCCAGCAGCCACCGTGGGGGCGGGAGCCCGGTCAATGAGCAGTTCTTC. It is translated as CASSHRGGGSPVNEQFF.

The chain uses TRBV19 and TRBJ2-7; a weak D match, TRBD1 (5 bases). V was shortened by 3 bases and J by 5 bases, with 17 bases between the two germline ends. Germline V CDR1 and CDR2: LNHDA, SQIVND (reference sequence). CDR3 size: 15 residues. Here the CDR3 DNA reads TGTGCCAGTAGTATGGGGCAGGGCCTCTTGGACGAGCAGTACTTC. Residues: CASSMGQGLLDEQYF.

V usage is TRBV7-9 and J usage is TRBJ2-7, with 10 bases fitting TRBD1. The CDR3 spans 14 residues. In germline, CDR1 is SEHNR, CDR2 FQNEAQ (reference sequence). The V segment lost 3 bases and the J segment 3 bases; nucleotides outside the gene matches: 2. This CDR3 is CASSLGQGIYEQYF. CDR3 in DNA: TGTGCCAGCAGCTTGGGACAGGGGATCTACGAGCAGTACTTC. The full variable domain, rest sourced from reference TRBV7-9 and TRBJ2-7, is DTGVSQNPRHKITKRGQNVTFRCDPISEHNRLYWYRQTLGQGPEFLTYFQNEAQLEKSRLLSDRFSAERPKGSFSTLEIQRTEQGDSAMYLCASSLGQGIYEQYFGPGTRLTVT.

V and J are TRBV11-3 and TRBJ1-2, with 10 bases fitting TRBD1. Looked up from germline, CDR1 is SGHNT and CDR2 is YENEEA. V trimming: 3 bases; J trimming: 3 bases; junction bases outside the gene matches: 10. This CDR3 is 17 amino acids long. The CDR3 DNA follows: TGTGCCAGCAGCTTTTGGGACAGGGGTTCTTTTTACTATGGCTACACCTTC. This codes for CASSFWDRGSFYYGYTF.

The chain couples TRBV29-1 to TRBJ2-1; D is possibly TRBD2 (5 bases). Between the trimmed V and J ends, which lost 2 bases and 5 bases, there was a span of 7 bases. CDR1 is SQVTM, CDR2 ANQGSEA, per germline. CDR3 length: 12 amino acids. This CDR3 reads CSVEIGNNEQFF. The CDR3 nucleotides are TGCAGCGTTGAAATCGGGAACAATGAGCAGTTCTTC.

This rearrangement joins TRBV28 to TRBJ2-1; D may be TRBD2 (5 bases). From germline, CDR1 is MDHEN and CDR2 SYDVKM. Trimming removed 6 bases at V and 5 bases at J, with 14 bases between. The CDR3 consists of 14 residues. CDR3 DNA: TGTGCCAGCAGCTTCGGGGTCCGTCACAATGAGCAGTTCTTC. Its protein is CASSFGVRHNEQFF.

CDR3 nucleotides: TGTGCCAGCCAGATACAAGACAGGGGGGAACACAATGAGCAGTTCTTC. Protein: CASQIQDRGEHNEQFF. The chain employs TRBV7-9 and TRBJ2-1; 9 nucleotides line up with TRBD1. Germline V gene sequence: CDR1 SEHNR, CDR2 FQNEAQ (reference sequence). J gave up 5 bases and V 8 bases, and 13 bases lay outside the gene matches. CDR3 length: 16 amino acids.

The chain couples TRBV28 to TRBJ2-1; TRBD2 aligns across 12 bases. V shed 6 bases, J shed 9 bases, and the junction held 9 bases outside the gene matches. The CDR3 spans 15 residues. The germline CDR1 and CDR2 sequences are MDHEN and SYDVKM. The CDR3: CASSITTSGSGEQFF. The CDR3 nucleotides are TGTGCCAGCAGCATAACGACTAGCGGGAGCGGTGAGCAGTTCTTC.

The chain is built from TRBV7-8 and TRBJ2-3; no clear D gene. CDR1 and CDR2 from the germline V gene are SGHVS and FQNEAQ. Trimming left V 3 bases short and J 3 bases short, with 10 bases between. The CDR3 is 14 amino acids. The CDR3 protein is CASSLGLGTDTQYF. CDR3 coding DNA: TGTGCCAGCAGCTTGGGCTTAGGGACAGATACGCAGTATTTT.

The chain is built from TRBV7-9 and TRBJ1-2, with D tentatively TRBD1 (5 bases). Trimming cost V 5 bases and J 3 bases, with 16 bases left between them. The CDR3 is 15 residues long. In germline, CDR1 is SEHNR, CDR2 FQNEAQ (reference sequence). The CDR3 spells CASSLVGTEHYGYTF. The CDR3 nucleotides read TGTGCCAGCAGCCTCGTGGGGACTGAGCACTATGGCTACACCTTC.

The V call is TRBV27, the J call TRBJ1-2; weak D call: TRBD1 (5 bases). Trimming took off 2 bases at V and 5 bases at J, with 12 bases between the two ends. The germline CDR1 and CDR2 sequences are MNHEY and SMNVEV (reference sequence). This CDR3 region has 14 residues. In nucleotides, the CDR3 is TGTGCCAGCAGTTTAGGGGGGTTTCCTTATGGCTACACCTTC. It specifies CASSLGGFPYGYTF.

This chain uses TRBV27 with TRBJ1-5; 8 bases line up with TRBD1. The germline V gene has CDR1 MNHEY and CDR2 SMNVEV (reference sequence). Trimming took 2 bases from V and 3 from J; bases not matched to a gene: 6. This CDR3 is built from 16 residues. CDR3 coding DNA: TGTGCCAGCAGTTTAGTAGGACAGGGAAACAATCAGCCCCAGCATTTT. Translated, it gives CASSLVGQGNNQPQHF.